This TCR beta chain was captured in a study of shared clonotypes between healthy human individuals. CDR1 MNHEY and CDR2 SMNVEV come from the germline V gene (reference sequence). The CDR3 contains 14 residues. V lost 6 bases, J lost 2 bases, and 13 bases lay in between. TCRdb's table, derived via immunoSEQ multiplex PCR, lists solely in-frame clones and lacks some. The sample carries 1.4 million to 1.5 million clones, roughly 97% recorded once. The source material was naive CD4+ T cells sorted from blood. This sample's subset: CD45RA+ positively selected. The TCR originated in a man aged 25-45 years in good health. The chain uses TRBV27 and TRBJ1-1, with D possibly TRBD1 on 5 matching bases. CDR3 DNA: TGTGCCAGCAGACAAGGGACTCCCAACACTGAAGCTTTCTTT. The encoded protein is CASRQGTPNTEAFF.